What follows are 21 T cell receptor beta chains derived from one specimen sequenced in a study of CD8+ T cells in alopecia areata. Extraction and reverse transcription of RNA yielded cDNA as the sequencing template. Here immunoSEQ multiplex PCR was the method, and the copy in TCRdb shows in-frame clones only, minus some. This table holds roughly 250,000 clones, about 60% found once. Treatment specified: oral pan-JAK inhibitor, 5-10 mg twice daily. The input for sequencing was CD4+ T cells sorted from blood, taken at week 52, from a patient treated with tofacitinib. The source of these receptors is a human donor with alopecia areata.

The chain combines TRBV11-3 with TRBJ2-5; D possibly corresponds to TRBD1 (6 bases). The germline V and J ends were trimmed by 5 bases and 5 bases, with 21 bases remaining between them. The CDR3 spans 16 residues. Per germline, CDR1 SGHNT and CDR2 YENEEA. CDR3: CASSVRLQGTRETQYF. The CDR3 DNA sequence: TGTGCCAGCAGCGTACGCCTACAGGGAACGAGGGAGACCCAGTACTTC. Filled out from reference TRBV11-3 and TRBJ2-5, the complete variable domain reads EAGVVQSPRYKIIEKKQPVAFWCNPISGHNTLYWYLQNLGQGPELLIRYENEEAVDDSQLPKDRFSAERLKGVDSTLKIQPAELGDSAVYLCASSVRLQGTRETQYFGPGTRLLVL.

As to this clone: Other nucleotide sequences in the sample specify the same CDR3. The chain employs TRBV6-5 and TRBJ2-7; 8 bases map to TRBD1. Germline V gene lookup returns CDR1 MNHEY and CDR2 SVGAGI. The CDR3 consists of 14 residues. V was pared by 5 bases and J by 1 base, with 4 bases of the junction left unmatched. CDR3 loop: CASSRTGGSYEQYF. DNA for the CDR3: TGTGCCAGCAGTCGCACAGGGGGATCCTACGAGCAGTACTTC.

V and J are TRBV30 and TRBJ2-2, with D uncertain. The CDR3 has 13 amino acids. Germline CDR1 reads GTSNPN; CDR2 reads SVGIG (reference sequence). V lost 2 bases and J lost 5, with 9 bases in between. As DNA, the CDR3 is TGTGCCTGGAGTTTCTTAAAGACCGGGGAGCTGTTTTTT. It encodes CAWSFLKTGELFF.

The rearrangement joins TRBV29-1 to TRBJ1-1; tentatively, D is TRBD1 (5 bases). The V end lost 6 bases, the J end lost 4 bases, and 18 bases lay between the germline ends. The CDR3 has 14 residues. Germline lookup yields CDR1 SQVTM and CDR2 ANQGSEA. The DNA for the CDR3 is TGCAGCGTGACCGGGACCACGGGGACCACTGAAGCTTTCTTT. Translated, it gives CSVTGTTGTTEAFF. The full variable domain, rest sourced from reference TRBV29-1 and TRBJ1-1, is SAVISQKPSRDICQRGTSLTIQCQVDSQVTMMFWYRQQPGQSLTLIATANQGSEATYESGFVIDKFPISRPNLTFSTLTVSNMSPEDSSIYLCSVTGTTGTTEAFFGQGTRLTVV.

The chain recombines TRBV5-1 with TRBJ2-2; no firm D call. There are 14 residues in the CDR3. V lost 2 bases, J lost 6 bases, and 11 bases lay in between. The V gene's germline CDR1 is SGHRS and CDR2 YFSETQ. CDR3 nucleotides: TGCGCCAGCAGCTTTTCCCCTAGATCCGGGGAGCTGTTTTTT. Protein product: CASSFSPRSGELFF.

The genes are TRBV4-3 and TRBJ2-5, with unresolved D. V was shortened by 3 bases and J by 2 bases, with 10 bases between the two germline ends. The CDR3 spans 14 residues. Germline lookup yields CDR1 LGHNA and CDR2 YSLEER. The CDR3 here is CASSQYRLQETQYF. CDR3 nucleotides: TGCGCCAGCAGCCAGTACAGATTACAAGAGACCCAGTACTTC.

This clone occurred once. V usage is TRBV6-1 and J usage is TRBJ2-1, with TRBD2 matching over 10 bases. V was pared by 5 bases and J by 9 bases, with 10 bases of the junction left unmatched. The CDR3 loop spans 15 amino acids. Germline V gene data show CDR1 as MNHNS and CDR2 as SASEGT. In DNA form, the CDR3 reads TGTGCCAGCAGTCCCGGGCTAGCGGGGGTTAGTGAGCAGTTCTTC. It codes for CASSPGLAGVSEQFF.

The chain couples TRBV2 to TRBJ2-5; tentatively, D is TRBD1 (6 bases). Germline CDR1 reads SNHLY; CDR2 reads FYNNEI. Trimming cost V 1 base and J 4 bases, with 10 bases left between them. The CDR3 covers 14 residues. CDR3 DNA sequence: TGTGCCAGCAGTGAAGGACAGGCGGGAGAGACCCAGTACTTC. This codes for CASSEGQAGETQYF.

The chain is built from TRBV5-1 and TRBJ2-1, with 7 positions matching TRBD1. This CDR3 is 15 amino acids long. Germline V gene sequence: CDR1 SGHRS, CDR2 YFSETQ. After removal of 4 bases from V and 0 bases from J, the junction contained 4 bases not matched to a gene. As DNA, the CDR3 is TGCGCCAGCAGCCAGGACAGGCCCTCCTACAATGAGCAGTTCTTC. Encoded protein: CASSQDRPSYNEQFF.

This chain links TRBV7-2 with TRBJ2-7; 7 bases align to TRBD2. Germline-derived CDR1 and CDR2 are SGHTA and FQGNSA. This CDR3 is 14 amino acids long. J lost 6 bases, V lost 4 bases, and 9 bases had no gene match. The CDR3 DNA is TGTGCCAGCAGCTCGAGCGGGACTGCCTTCGAGCAGTACTTC. Translated, it gives CASSSSGTAFEQYF.

This chain links TRBV5-4 with TRBJ2-3; 9 bases line up with TRBD1. Germline lookup yields CDR1 SGHNT and CDR2 YYREEE (reference sequence). CDR3 length: 14 residues. The junction had 4 bases not matched to a gene; V was cut back by 5 bases and J by 3 bases. The CDR3 sequence is CASSLDRGTDTQYF. DNA for the CDR3: TGTGCCAGCAGTCTCGACAGGGGGACAGATACGCAGTATTTT.

A single count supports this clone. The chain carries TRBV5-6 and TRBJ1-3; D is unclear. Germline assignment: CDR1 SGHDT and CDR2 YYEEEE. Trimming took off 4 bases at V and 0 bases at J, with 14 bases between the two ends. The CDR3 totals 16 residues. The CDR3 DNA sequence: TGTGCCAGCAGCCCCGCCAGAGGCTCCTCTGGAAACACCATATATTTT. Translating it yields CASSPARGSSGNTIYF.

The chain couples TRBV7-3 to TRBJ2-5; no clear D. CDR3 length equals 13 residues. Germline values: CDR1 SGHTA, CDR2 FQGTGA. Trimming left V 0 bases short and J 1 base short, with 3 bases between. The CDR3: CASSLTVQETQYF. The CDR3, as DNA: TGTGCCAGCAGCTTAACGGTCCAAGAGACCCAGTACTTC.

This sequence joins TRBV30 and TRBJ2-7, with 12 bases matching TRBD1. The CDR3 totals 15 residues. Trimming removed 4 bases from V and 4 bases from J; junction bases left unmatched: 8. Germline V CDR1 and CDR2: GTSNPN, SVGIG (reference sequence). The CDR3 sequence is CAWIAQGQGAYEQYF. The CDR3 DNA sequence: TGTGCCTGGATAGCTCAGGGACAGGGGGCATACGAGCAGTACTTC.

J is TRBJ2-3 and V is TRBV30; D ambiguous. V was trimmed by 1 base and J by 2 bases, leaving 16 bases between them. CDR1 GTSNPN and CDR2 SVGIG come from the germline V gene (reference sequence). This CDR3 has 16 residues. The CDR3 here is CAWSDGGSRFTDTQYF. As DNA, the CDR3 is TGTGCCTGGAGTGATGGTGGGTCACGGTTCACAGATACGCAGTATTTT.

The CDR3 spells CASSHSGTGDTEAFF. CDR3 DNA: TGTGCCAGCAGCCATTCCGGGACAGGGGACACTGAAGCTTTCTTT. The J gene is TRBJ1-1, the V gene TRBV4-2; TRBD1 matches at 10 bases. The CDR3 runs to 15 residues. Unmatched junction bases numbered 4, after V lost 3 bases and J lost 3 bases. Germline V gene data show CDR1 as LGHNA and CDR2 as YNFKEQ.

This clone was seen once. The chain couples TRBV6-5 to TRBJ2-5; D is ambiguous. The CDR3 spans 12 residues. The germline V and J ends were trimmed by 4 bases and 5 bases, with 8 bases remaining between them. Germline V gene sequence: CDR1 MNHEY, CDR2 SVGAGI. CDR3 amino acids: CASSSVEETQYF. DNA for the CDR3: TGTGCCAGCAGTTCGGTCGAGGAGACCCAGTACTTC.

V and J are TRBV2 and TRBJ2-7, with D unresolved. V was clipped by 8 bases and J by 1 base, with 12 bases between them. This CDR3 spans 13 amino acids. Germline V CDR1 and CDR2: SNHLY, FYNNEI. The DNA of the CDR3 is TGTGCCAGCCTATTCGACAAATCCTACGAGCAGTACTTC. This sequence encodes CASLFDKSYEQYF.

A remark on this clone: The junction departs from germline at one end; a sequencing error may be responsible. The J gene is TRBJ2-3, the V gene TRBV10-3; D gene ambiguous. Per the germline V gene, CDR1 is ENHRY and CDR2 is SYGVKD. The CDR3 extends over 13 amino acids. CDR3 sequence reads: CAISVDGTDTQYF. In DNA form, the CDR3 reads TGTGCCATCAGTGTCGACGGCACGGATACGCAGTATTTT.

This clone turned up a few times. The chain is built from TRBV29-1 and TRBJ2-5, with 8 bases lining up with TRBD2. CDR3 size: 16 residues. The ends lost 3 bases at V and 1 base at J; junction bases unmatched: 10. Germline loops: CDR1 SQVTM, CDR2 ANQGSEA. The CDR3 protein is CSVDPSGGLTQETQYF. CDR3 sequence (DNA): TGCAGCGTTGACCCCAGCGGGGGCCTAACCCAAGAGACCCAGTACTTC.

This chain links TRBV5-1 with TRBJ2-1, with 8 nucleotides matching TRBD2. This CDR3 contains 18 residues. J lost 0 bases, V lost 0 bases, and 8 bases had no gene match. The V gene's germline CDR1 is SGHRS and CDR2 YFSETQ. Here the CDR3 reads CASSLAPGGATSYNEQFF. CDR3 sequence (DNA): TGCGCCAGCAGCTTGGCCCCCGGGGGGGCGACCTCCTACAATGAGCAGTTCTTC.